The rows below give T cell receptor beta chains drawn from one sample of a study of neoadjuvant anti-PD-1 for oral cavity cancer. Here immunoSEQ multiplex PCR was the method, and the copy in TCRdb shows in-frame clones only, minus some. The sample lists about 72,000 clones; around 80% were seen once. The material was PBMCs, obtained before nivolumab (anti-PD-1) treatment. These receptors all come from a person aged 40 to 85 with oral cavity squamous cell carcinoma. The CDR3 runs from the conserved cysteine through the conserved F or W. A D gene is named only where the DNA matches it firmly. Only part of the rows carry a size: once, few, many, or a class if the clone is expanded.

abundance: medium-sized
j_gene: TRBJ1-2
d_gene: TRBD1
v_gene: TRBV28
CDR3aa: CASSYQGGNYGYTF
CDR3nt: TGTGCCAGCAGTTATCAGGGGGGGAACTATGGCTACACCTTC

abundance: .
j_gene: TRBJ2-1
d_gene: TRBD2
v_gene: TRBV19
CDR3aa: CASSNAGTSGRIEQFF
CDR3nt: TGTGCCAGTAGTAATGCGGGGACTAGCGGGAGGATTGAGCAGTTCTTC

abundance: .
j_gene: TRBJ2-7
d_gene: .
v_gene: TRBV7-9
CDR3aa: CASSLGSDGRTYEQYF
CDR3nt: TGTGCCAGCAGCTTAGGTTCCGACGGACGGACCTACGAGCAGTACTTC

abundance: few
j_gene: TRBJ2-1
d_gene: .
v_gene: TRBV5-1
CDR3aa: CASSLFSQGEQFF
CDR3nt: TGCGCCAGCAGCTTGTTCTCGCAGGGGGAGCAGTTCTTC

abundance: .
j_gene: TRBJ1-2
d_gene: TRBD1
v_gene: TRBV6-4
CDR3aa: CASSDPGQGNKRTF
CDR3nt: TGTGCCAGCAGTGACCCAGGACAGGGAAATAAGAGGACCTTC

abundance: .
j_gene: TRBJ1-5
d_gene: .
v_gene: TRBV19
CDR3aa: CASSPSQGRGYQPQHF
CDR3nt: TGTGCCAGTAGTCCCAGTCAAGGACGGGGGTACCAGCCCCAGCATTTT

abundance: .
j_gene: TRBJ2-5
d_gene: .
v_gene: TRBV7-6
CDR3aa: CASSPMGETQYF
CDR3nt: TGTGCCAGCAGCCCGATGGGGGAGACCCAGTACTTC

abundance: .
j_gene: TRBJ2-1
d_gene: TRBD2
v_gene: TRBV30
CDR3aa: CAWNPKGAGVSNEQFF
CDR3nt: TGTGCCTGGAACCCTAAGGGAGCGGGAGTGAGCAATGAGCAGTTCTTC

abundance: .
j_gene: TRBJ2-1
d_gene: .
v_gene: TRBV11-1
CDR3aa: CASSIGLRSSYNEQFF
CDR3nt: TGTGCCAGCAGCATTGGACTCAGGAGCTCCTACAATGAGCAGTTCTTC

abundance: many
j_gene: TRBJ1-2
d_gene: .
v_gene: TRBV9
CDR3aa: CASSDRATGYTF
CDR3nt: TGTGCCAGCAGCGACAGGGCAACTGGCTACACCTTC

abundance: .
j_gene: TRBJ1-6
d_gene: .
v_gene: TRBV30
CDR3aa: CAWSVGGTPLHF
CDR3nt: TGTGCCTGGAGTGTGGGAGGAACACCCCTCCACTTT

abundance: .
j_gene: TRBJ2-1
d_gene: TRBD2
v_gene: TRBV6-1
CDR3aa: CASSEFWLAGGSYNEQFF
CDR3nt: TGTGCCAGCAGTGAATTTTGGCTAGCGGGAGGCTCCTACAATGAGCAGTTCTTC

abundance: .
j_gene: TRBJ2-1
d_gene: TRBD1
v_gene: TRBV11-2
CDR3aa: CASSLRDRGSYNEQFF
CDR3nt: TGTGCCAGCAGCTTACGGGACAGGGGCTCCTACAATGAGCAGTTCTTC

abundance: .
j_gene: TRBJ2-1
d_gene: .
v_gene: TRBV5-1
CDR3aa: CASSSLANTYNEQFF
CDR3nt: TGCGCCAGCAGCTCGTTGGCTAACACTTACAATGAGCAGTTCTTC

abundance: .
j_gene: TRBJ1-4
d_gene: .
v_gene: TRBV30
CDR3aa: CAWSPGLNNEKLFF
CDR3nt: TGTGCCTGGAGCCCGGGACTGAATAATGAAAAACTGTTTTTT

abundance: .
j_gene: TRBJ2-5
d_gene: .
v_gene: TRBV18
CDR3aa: CASSPRDTLYQETQYF
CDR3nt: TGTGCCAGCTCACCCCGGGACACGCTGTACCAAGAGACCCAGTACTTC

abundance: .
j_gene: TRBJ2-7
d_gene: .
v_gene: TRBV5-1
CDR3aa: CASSPGPLKTYEQYF
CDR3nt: TGCGCCAGCAGCCCAGGGCCTCTCAAGACCTACGAGCAGTACTTC

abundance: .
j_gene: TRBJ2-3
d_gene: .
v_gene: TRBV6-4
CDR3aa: CASGAGHTDTQYF
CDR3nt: TGTGCCAGCGGGGCGGGACATACAGATACGCAGTATTTT

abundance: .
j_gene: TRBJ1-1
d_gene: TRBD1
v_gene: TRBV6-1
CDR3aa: CASSEYRGDTEAFF
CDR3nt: TGTGCCAGCAGTGAATACAGGGGTGACACTGAAGCTTTCTTT

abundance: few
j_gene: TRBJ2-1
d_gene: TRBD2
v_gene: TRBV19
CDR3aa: CASSTRPAGGRNEQFF
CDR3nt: TGTGCCAGTAGTACCCGACCCGCGGGAGGGCGCAATGAGCAGTTCTTC

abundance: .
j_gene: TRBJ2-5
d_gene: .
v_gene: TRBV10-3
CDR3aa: CATKDSNQETQYF
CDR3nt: TGTGCCACAAAGGACAGCAACCAAGAGACCCAGTACTTC

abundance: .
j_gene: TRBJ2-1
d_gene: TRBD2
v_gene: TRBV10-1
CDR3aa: CASSRGGRALGEQFF
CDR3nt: TGCGCCAGCAGCCGGGGAGGGAGGGCCCTCGGTGAGCAGTTCTTC

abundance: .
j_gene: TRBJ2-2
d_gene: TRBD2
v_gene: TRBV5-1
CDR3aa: CASSLASSGGNTGELFF
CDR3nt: TGCGCCAGCAGCTTGGCCAGTAGCGGGGGGAACACCGGGGAGCTGTTTTTT

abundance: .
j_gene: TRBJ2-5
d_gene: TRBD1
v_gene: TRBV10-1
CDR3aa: CASSDPGTGIQETQYF
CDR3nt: TGCGCCAGCAGTGATCCCGGGACAGGGATCCAAGAGACCCAGTACTTC

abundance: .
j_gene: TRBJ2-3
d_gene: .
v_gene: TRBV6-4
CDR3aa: CASSFGGSTDTQYF
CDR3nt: TGTGCCAGCAGTTTTGGGGGTTCCACAGATACGCAGTATTTT

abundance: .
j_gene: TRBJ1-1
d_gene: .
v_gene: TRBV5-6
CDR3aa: CASSLSQWGEAFF
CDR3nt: TGTGCCAGCAGCTTGAGTCAGTGGGGTGAAGCTTTCTTT

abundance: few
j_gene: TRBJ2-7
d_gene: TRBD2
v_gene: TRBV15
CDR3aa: CATSRGAAGSYEQYF
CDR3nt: TGTGCCACCAGCAGAGGCGCAGCGGGGTCCTACGAGCAGTACTTC

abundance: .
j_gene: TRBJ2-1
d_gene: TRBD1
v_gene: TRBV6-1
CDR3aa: CASSDPGTGGYNEQFF
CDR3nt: TGTGCCAGCAGTGACCCCGGGACAGGGGGCTACAATGAGCAGTTCTTC

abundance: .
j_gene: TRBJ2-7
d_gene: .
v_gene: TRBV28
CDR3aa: CASTSNSALSYEQYF
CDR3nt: TGTGCCAGCACCTCGAATAGCGCCCTCTCCTACGAGCAGTACTTC

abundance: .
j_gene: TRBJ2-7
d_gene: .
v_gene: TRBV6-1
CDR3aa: CASSPGTASSYEQYF
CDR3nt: TGTGCCAGCAGCCCCGGGACCGCTAGCTCCTACGAGCAGTACTTC

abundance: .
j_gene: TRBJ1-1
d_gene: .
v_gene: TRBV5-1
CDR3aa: CASSPLEMNTEAFF
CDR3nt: TGCGCCAGCAGCCCGCTGGAGATGAACACTGAAGCTTTCTTT

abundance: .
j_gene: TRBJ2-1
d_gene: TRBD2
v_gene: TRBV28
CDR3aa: CASSLSGTSGWNEQFF
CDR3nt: TGTGCCAGCAGTTTGAGCGGGACTAGCGGGTGGAATGAGCAGTTCTTC

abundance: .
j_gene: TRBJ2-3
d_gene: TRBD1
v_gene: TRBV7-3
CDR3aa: CASSFGTGADTQYF
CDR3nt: TGTGCCAGCAGCTTCGGGACAGGGGCAGATACGCAGTATTTT

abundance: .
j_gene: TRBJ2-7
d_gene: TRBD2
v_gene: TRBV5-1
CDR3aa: CASSSSSGSGTYEQYF
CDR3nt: TGCGCCAGCAGCTCCTCTAGCGGATCTGGTACCTACGAGCAGTACTTC

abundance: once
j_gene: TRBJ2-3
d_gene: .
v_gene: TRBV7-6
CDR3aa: CASSLGSGDTQYF
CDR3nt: TGTGCCAGCAGCTTAGGATCCGGGGATACGCAGTATTTT

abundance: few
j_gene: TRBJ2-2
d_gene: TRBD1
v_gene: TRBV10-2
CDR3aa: CASSPGQWMPGELFF
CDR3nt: TGCGCCAGCAGTCCGGGACAGTGGATGCCCGGGGAGCTGTTTTTT

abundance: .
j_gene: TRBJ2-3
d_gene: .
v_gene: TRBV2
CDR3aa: CASSEAGTSTDTQYF
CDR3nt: TGTGCCAGCAGTGAAGCGGGGACTAGCACAGATACGCAGTATTTT

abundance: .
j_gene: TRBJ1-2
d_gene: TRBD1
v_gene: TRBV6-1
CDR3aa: CASSYTTGGYGYTF
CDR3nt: TGTGCCAGCAGCTACACAACAGGGGGCTATGGCTACACCTTC

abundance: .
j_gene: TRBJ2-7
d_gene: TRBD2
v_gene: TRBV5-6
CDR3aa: CASEGTGRGTYEQYF
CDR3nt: TGTGCCAGCGAGGGGACCGGGAGGGGGACCTACGAGCAGTACTTC

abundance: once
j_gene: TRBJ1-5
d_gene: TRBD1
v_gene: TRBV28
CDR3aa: CASSLPQGGRQPQHF
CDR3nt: TGTGCCAGCAGTTTGCCCCAGGGGGGCCGGCAGCCCCAGCATTTT

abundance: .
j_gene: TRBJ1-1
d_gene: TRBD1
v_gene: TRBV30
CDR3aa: CAWSEPPGTGVFEAFF
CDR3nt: TGTGCCTGGAGCGAACCCCCAGGGACAGGGGTATTTGAAGCTTTCTTT

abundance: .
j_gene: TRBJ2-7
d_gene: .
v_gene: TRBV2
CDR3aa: CASAPGHLYEQYF
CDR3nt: TGTGCCAGTGCTCCGGGACACCTCTACGAGCAGTACTTC

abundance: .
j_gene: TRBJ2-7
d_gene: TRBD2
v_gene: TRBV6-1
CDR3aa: CASSESSSGRAYEQYF
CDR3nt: TGTGCCAGCAGTGAAAGCTCTAGCGGGAGAGCCTACGAGCAGTACTTC

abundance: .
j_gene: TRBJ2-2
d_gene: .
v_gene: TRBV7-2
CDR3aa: CASSQTTTAAGELFF
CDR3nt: TGTGCCAGCAGCCAGACCACCACCGCGGCCGGGGAGCTGTTTTTT

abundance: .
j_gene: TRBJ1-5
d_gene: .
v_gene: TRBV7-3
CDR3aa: CASSLERDTEQHF
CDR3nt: TGTGCCAGCAGCTTAGAAAGGGACACCGAACAGCATTTT

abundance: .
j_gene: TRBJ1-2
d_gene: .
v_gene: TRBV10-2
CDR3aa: CASSLQGIANYGYTF
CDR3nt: TGCGCCAGCTCATTACAGGGTATAGCAAACTATGGCTACACCTTC

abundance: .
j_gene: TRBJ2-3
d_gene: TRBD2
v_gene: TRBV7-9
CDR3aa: CASSRARLAGRMVGDTQYF
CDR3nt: TGTGCCAGCAGCAGGGCGCGACTAGCGGGGAGGATGGTTGGAGATACGCAGTATTTT

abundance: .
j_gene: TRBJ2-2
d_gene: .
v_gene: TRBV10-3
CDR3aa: CAISETETTGELFF
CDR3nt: TGTGCCATCAGTGAGACGGAGACCACCGGGGAGCTGTTTTTT

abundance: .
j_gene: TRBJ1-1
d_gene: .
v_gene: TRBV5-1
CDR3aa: CASSSPAGRNTEAFF
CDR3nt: TGCGCCAGCAGTTCACCCGCCGGGCGTAACACTGAAGCTTTCTTT